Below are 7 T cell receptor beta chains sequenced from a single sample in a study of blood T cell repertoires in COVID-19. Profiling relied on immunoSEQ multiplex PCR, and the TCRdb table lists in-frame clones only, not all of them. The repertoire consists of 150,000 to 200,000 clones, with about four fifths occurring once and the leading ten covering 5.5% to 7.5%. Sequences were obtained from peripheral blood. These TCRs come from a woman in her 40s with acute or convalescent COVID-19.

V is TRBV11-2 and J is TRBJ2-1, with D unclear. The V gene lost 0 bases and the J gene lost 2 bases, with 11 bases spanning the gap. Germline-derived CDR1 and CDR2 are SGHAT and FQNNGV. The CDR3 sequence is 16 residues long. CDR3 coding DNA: TGTGCCAGCAGCTTAGAGAGTGCCCCGGCCTACAATGAGCAGTTCTTC. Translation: CASSLESAPAYNEQFF.

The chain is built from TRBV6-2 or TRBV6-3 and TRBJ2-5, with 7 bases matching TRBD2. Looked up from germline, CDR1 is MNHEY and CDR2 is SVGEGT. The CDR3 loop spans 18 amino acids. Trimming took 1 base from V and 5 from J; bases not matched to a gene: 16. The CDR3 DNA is TGTGCCAGCAGTTACTTGAGCGGGAAAGGACATGATCAGGAGACCCAGTACTTC. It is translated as CASSYLSGKGHDQETQYF.

The DNA of the CDR3 is TGTGCCAGCAGTGAATGGGAGGCTCAGCCCCAGCATTTT. Translation gives CASSEWEAQPQHF. The chain links TRBV25-1 to TRBJ1-5, with D unresolved. CDR1 is MGHDK and CDR2 is SYGVNS in the germline V gene. V was shortened by 1 base and J by 6 bases, with 7 bases between the two germline ends. The CDR3 totals 13 residues.

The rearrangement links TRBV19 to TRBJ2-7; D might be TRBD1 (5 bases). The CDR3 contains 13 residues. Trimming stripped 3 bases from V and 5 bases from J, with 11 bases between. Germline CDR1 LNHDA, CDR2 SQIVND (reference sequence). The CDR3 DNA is TGTGCCAGTAGTATGGTGGGGCTCGACGAGCAGTACTTC. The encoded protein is CASSMVGLDEQYF.

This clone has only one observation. CDR3 sequence (DNA): TGCGCCAGCAGCTTGGATGACACACCCTACGAGCAGTACTTC. Its translation is CASSLDDTPYEQYF. The rearrangement uses TRBV5-1 and TRBJ2-7; D not certain. V lost 0 bases and J lost 2, with 9 bases in between. The V gene's germline CDR1 is SGHRS and CDR2 YFSETQ. This CDR3 comprises 14 residues.

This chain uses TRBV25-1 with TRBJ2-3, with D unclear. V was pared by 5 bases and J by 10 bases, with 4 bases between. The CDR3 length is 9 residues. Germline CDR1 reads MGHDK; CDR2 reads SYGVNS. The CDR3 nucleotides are TGTGCCAGCAGTCGAGCGCAGTATTTT. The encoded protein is CASSRAQYF.

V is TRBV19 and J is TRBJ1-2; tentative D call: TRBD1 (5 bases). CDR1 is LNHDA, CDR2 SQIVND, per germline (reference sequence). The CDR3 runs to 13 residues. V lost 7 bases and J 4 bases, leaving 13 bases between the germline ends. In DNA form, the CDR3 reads TGTGCCAGTACCTGGGGGGGTCCCTATGGCTACACCTTC. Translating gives CASTWGGPYGYTF.